The 22 T cell receptor beta chains in this list originate from one sample, sequenced in a study of T cell repertoires in cytomegalovirus infection. TCRdb re-analysed the reads in MiXCR, keeping a single row per CDR3 protein. The table includes around 450,000 distinct CDR3 sequences, approximately 33% detected once. Material: PBMCs. Receptor source: a human donor in good health (CMV status not recorded). Some clones in this sample may be carry-over from other donors' samples.

V usage is TRBV19 and J usage is TRBJ2-7; 10 bases align to TRBD1. With V trimmed by 4 bases and J by 4 bases, 4 bases remained unmatched. The CDR3 consists of 14 residues. The germline CDR1 and CDR2 sequences are LNHDA and SQIVND (reference sequence). CDR3 in amino acids: CASSTTGQGYEQYF. The CDR3 nucleotides are TGTGCCAGTAGTACCACGGGACAGGGGTACGAGCAGTACTTC.

This clonotype was picked up one time. The V call is TRBV2, the J call TRBJ2-1; D call uncertain. This CDR3 has 14 residues. Germline lookup yields CDR1 SNHLY and CDR2 FYNNEI. V was clipped by 5 bases and J by 0 bases, with 8 bases between them. This CDR3 reads CASSKSSSYNEQFF. CDR3 bases: TGTGCCAGCAGTAAAAGCTCCTCCTACAATGAGCAGTTCTTC.

A word on this clonotype: Because it lacks the conserved phenylalanine or tryptophan at the end, this CDR3 is likely a read error. The chain carries TRBV5-6 and TRBJ2-1; TRBD2 matches at 9 bases. CDR1 is SGHDT and CDR2 is YYEEEE in the germline V gene. Trimming took 1 base from V and 3 from J; bases not matched to a gene: 11. This CDR3 spans 18 amino acids. The DNA for the CDR3 is TGTGCCAGCAGCTTGTGGCGGGGGGGCCTTAGGGACTACAATGAGCAGTTCTTA. It yields the protein CASSLWRGGLRDYNEQFL.

The chain recombines TRBV19 with TRBJ1-2; tentatively, D is TRBD1 (6 bases). The CDR3 is made up of 17 amino acids. CDR1 is LNHDA and CDR2 is SQIVND in the germline V gene (reference sequence). Trimming removed 7 bases at V and 0 bases at J, with 21 bases between. Written as DNA, the CDR3 is TGTGCCAGTAAACAGGGATCCCTCGGAGTAACTAACTATGGCTACACCTTC. It codes for CASKQGSLGVTNYGYTF.

This clonotype was counted between two and nine times. The J gene is TRBJ1-5, the V gene TRBV18; 9 positions match TRBD1. The germline V gene has CDR1 KGHSH and CDR2 LQKENI. Unmatched junction bases numbered 10, after V lost 6 bases and J lost 7 bases. The CDR3 runs 15 residues. CDR3: CASSPGTGKSQPQHF. DNA for the CDR3: TGTGCCAGCTCCCCTGGGACAGGGAAGAGCCAGCCCCAGCATTTT. Filled out from reference TRBV18 and TRBJ1-5, the complete variable domain reads NAGVMQNPRHLVRRRGQEARLRCSPMKGHSHVYWYRQLPEEGLKFMVYLQKENIIDESGMPKERFSAEFPKEGPSILRIQQVVRGDSAAYFCASSPGTGKSQPQHFGDGTRLSIL.

In this sample, this clonotype turned up many times. The chain carries TRBV11-3 and TRBJ2-5; possible D gene TRBD2, 7 bases. The length of the CDR3 is 15 residues. Germline V lookup: CDR1 SGHNT, CDR2 YENEEA. Trimming took off 4 bases at V and 1 base at J, with 13 bases between the two ends. DNA for the CDR3: TGTGCCAGCAGCTCCGGGGGGACACTCCAAGAGACCCAGTACTTC. Translated: CASSSGGTLQETQYF.

The V and J genes are TRBV20-1 and TRBJ2-3; 9 bases match TRBD2. The CDR3 is made up of 15 amino acids. The germline V gene has CDR1 DFQATT and CDR2 SNEGSKA (reference sequence). J lost 5 bases, V lost 3 bases, and 9 bases had no gene match. The CDR3 here is CSARNLAGARDTQYF. CDR3 coding DNA: TGCAGTGCTAGGAACTTAGCGGGAGCGCGAGATACGCAGTATTTT.

For the CDR3, the DNA is TGTGCCAGCAATAGAGGGACAGTTGGGGCAGAGCGCAATCAGCCCCAGCATTTT. Translation: CASNRGTVGAERNQPQHF. The chain has TRBV12-3 or TRBV12-4 and TRBJ1-5; TRBD1 aligns across 7 bases. The CDR3 sequence is 18 residues long. V lost 7 bases, J lost 2 bases, and 17 bases stayed unmatched.

V gene TRBV28 combines with J gene TRBJ1-1, with D hard to call. The CDR3 consists of 14 residues. V was cut by 3 bases and J by 3 bases, with 11 bases left in between. Germline values: CDR1 MDHEN, CDR2 SYDVKM. The CDR3, as DNA: TGTGCCAGCAGTTTGGGCGTTAGTCACACTGAAGCTTTCTTT. This encodes CASSLGVSHTEAFF.

This clonotype has only a few counts. This chain uses TRBV3-1 with TRBJ2-2, with unresolved D. Deletions cut 4 bases from V and 1 base from J, with 13 bases between. This CDR3 has 16 amino acids. Looked up from germline, CDR1 is LGHDT and CDR2 is YNNKEL (reference sequence). CDR3 protein: CASSPQPPGNTGELFF. The CDR3 region has the DNA TGTGCCAGCAGCCCTCAACCTCCGGGGAACACCGGGGAGCTGTTTTTT.

The chain combines TRBV7-2 with TRBJ2-5; possibly TRBD1 or TRBD2 for D (5 bases each). The CDR3 is made up of 13 amino acids. CDR1 is SGHTA and CDR2 is FQGNSA in the germline V gene. The germline V and J ends were trimmed by 8 bases and 5 bases, with 15 bases remaining between them. The CDR3 nucleotides read TGTGCCAGCGCAACAAGGGGCGGGGAGACCCAGTACTTC. Amino acid sequence: CASATRGGETQYF.

Comment on this clonotype: Since a much larger clone is just one base distant, this may be a read error. The rearrangement uses TRBV7-2 and TRBJ1-4; 7 bases are shared with TRBD1. This CDR3 is built from 15 residues. Germline V gene lookup returns CDR1 SGHTA and CDR2 FQGNSA. Here the CDR3 reads CASSPRQGANERLFF. In DNA form, the CDR3 reads TGTGCCAGCAGCCCCCGACAGGGAGCTAATGAAAGACTGTTTTTT. The full variable domain, its missing parts supplied by reference TRBV7-2 and TRBJ1-4, is GAGVSQSPSNKVTEKGKDVELRCDPISGHTALYWYRQSLGQGLEFLIYFQGNSAPDKSGLPSDRFSAERTGGSVSTLTIQRTQQEDSAVYLCASSPRQGANERLFFGSGTQLSVL.

As concerns this clonotype: This may come from a read error, since a much larger clone is one base off. V usage is TRBV11-2 and J usage is TRBJ1-1; tentatively, D is TRBD1 (5 bases). The V end lost 6 bases, the J end lost 3 bases, and 14 bases lay between the germline ends. The CDR3 consists of 14 residues. CDR1 and CDR2 from the germline V gene are SGHAT and FQNNGV. CDR3 residues: CASRLGVWDTEAFF. CDR3 DNA sequence: TGTGCCAGCAGACTAGGGGTCTGGGACACTGAAGCTTTCTTT.

This clonotype occurred many times. V and J are TRBV15 and TRBJ2-3; D unresolved. The CDR3 runs to 14 residues. Germline values: CDR1 LNHNV, CDR2 YYDKDF (reference sequence). Trimming removed 1 base at V and 3 bases at J, with 8 bases between. This CDR3 is CATSRAATTDTQYF. CDR3 DNA sequence: TGTGCCACCAGCAGAGCGGCTACGACAGATACGCAGTATTTT.

This chain uses TRBV5-1 with TRBJ1-2; maybe TRBD1 (5 bases). The CDR3 runs 14 residues. The germline V and J ends were trimmed by 0 bases and 6 bases, with 12 bases remaining between them. Germline CDR1 reads SGHRS; CDR2 reads YFSETQ. The CDR3 region has the DNA TGCGCCAGCAGCTTGGAACCAGGGAATGATGGCTACACCTTC. Translation gives CASSLEPGNDGYTF.

This clonotype was seen repeatedly, ten times or more. One junction end disagrees with the germline gene, perhaps due to a read error. The chain has TRBV7-7 and TRBJ2-5; no clear D. From germline, CDR1 is SSHAT and CDR2 FNYEAQ (reference sequence). The CDR3 length is 13 residues. The CDR3 reads CASSLASQETQYF. CDR3 DNA: TGTGCTAGCAGCTTAGCTAGCCAAGAGACCCAGTACTTC.

The chain uses TRBV4-2 and TRBJ1-4; D ambiguous. CDR3 length: 16 residues. Germline loops: CDR1 LGHNA, CDR2 YNFKEQ. With 1 base removed from V and 0 bases from J, the gap between germline ends came to 9 bases. The CDR3 coding sequence is TGTGCCAGCAGCCAAGCGCCGGCTACAACTAATGAAAAACTGTTTTTT. It specifies CASSQAPATTNEKLFF.

This clonotype was observed at least ten times. The V and J genes are TRBV27 and TRBJ1-4, with 7 nucleotides matching TRBD1. Per the germline V gene, CDR1 is MNHEY and CDR2 is SMNVEV (reference sequence). The CDR3 is 16 amino acids. Trimming at V came to 2 bases and at J to 7 bases, leaving 10 bases not matched to a gene. The CDR3 nucleotides read TGTGCCAGCAGTTTACTCCGGACAGGTGGACCTGAAAAACTGTTTTTT. It yields the protein CASSLLRTGGPEKLFF.

This clonotype came up a few times. The chain carries TRBV4-1 and TRBJ2-1, with D possibly TRBD1 on 6 matching bases. There are 14 residues in the CDR3. Trimming pared 8 bases from V and 5 bases from J, leaving 16 bases between. From germline, CDR1 is MGHRA and CDR2 YSYEKL. CDR3 sequence (DNA): TGCGCCAGCGGGACAACCAGGGTAGACAATGAGCAGTTCTTC. Translated: CASGTTRVDNEQFF.

About this clonotype itself: The junction shows a germline mismatch at one end, possibly a read error. V and J are TRBV27 and TRBJ2-2; a weak D match, TRBD2 (5 bases). The CDR3 runs to 12 residues. Germline V gene data show CDR1 as MNHEY and CDR2 as SMNVEV (reference sequence). DNA of the CDR3: TGTGCCAGCAGCGTCGGAACTCGGGATCTGTTTTTT. Translating gives CASSVGTRDLFF.

Concerning this clonotype: No conserved phenylalanine or tryptophan is present at the end of the CDR3, so a read error is the likely explanation. The chain has TRBV7-2 and TRBJ1-2; no reliable D call. Germline CDR1 and CDR2: SGHTA and FQGNSA. Trimming left V 1 base short and J 4 bases short, with 13 bases between. The CDR3 totals 15 residues. This chain's CDR3 is CASSLGPLVIYGYTL. The CDR3 DNA is TGTGCCAGCAGCTTAGGGCCTTTGGTTATCTATGGCTACACCTTA.

This clonotype appeared a single time. The J gene is TRBJ2-7, the V gene TRBV6-6, with 9 positions matching TRBD1. This CDR3 is 14 amino acids long. V lost 7 bases and J lost 4; bases outside the gene matches: 8. Germline V CDR1 and CDR2: MNHNY, SVGAGI (reference sequence). The CDR3 protein is CASNRQGVWYEQYF. In DNA form, the CDR3 reads TGTGCCAGCAATAGACAGGGGGTATGGTACGAGCAGTACTTC.